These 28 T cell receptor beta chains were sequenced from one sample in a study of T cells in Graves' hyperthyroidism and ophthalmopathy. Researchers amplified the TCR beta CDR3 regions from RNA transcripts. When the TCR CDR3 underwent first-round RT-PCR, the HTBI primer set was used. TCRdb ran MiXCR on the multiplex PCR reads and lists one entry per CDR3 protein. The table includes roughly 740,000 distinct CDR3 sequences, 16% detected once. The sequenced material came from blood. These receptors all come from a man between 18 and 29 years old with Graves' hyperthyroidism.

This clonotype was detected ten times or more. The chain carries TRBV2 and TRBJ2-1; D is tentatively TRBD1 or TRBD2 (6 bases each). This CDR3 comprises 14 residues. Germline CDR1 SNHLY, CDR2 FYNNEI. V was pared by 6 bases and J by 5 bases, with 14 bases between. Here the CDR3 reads CASREQGGHNEQFF. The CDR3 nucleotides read TGTGCCAGCAGAGAACAGGGAGGCCACAATGAGCAGTTCTTC.

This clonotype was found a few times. Written as DNA, the CDR3 is TGTGCCAGCAGCGGGGCGACAGGTCGGGGTGAAAAACTGTTTTTT. It is translated as CASSGATGRGEKLFF. This chain uses TRBV9 with TRBJ1-4; tentatively, D is TRBD1 (6 bases). The CDR3 length is 15 residues. With 3 bases removed from V and 7 bases from J, the gap between germline ends came to 16 bases. Per the germline V gene, CDR1 is SGDLS and CDR2 is YYNGEE.

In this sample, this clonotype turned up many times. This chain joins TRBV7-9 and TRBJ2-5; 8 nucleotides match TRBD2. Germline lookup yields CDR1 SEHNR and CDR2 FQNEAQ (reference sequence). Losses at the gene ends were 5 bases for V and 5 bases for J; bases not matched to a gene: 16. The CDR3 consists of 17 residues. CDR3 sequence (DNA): TGTGCCAGCAGCGACCCCCAAGCGGGAGTGTTTTCGGAGACCCAGTACTTC. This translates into CASSDPQAGVFSETQYF.

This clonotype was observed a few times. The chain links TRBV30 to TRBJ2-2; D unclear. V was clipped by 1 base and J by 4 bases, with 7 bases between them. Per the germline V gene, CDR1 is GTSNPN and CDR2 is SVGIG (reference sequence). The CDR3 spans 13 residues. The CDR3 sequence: CAWSEVRTGELFF. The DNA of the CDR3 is TGTGCCTGGAGTGAAGTTCGCACCGGGGAGCTGTTTTTT.

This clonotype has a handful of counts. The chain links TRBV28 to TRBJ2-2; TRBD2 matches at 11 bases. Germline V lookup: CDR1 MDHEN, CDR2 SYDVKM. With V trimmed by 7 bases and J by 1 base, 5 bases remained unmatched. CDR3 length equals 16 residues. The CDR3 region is CASTSGRLMNTGELFF. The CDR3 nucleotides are TGTGCCAGCACTAGCGGGAGGCTTATGAACACCGGGGAGCTGTTTTTT. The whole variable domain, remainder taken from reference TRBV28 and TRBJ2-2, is DVKVTQSSRYLVKRTGEKVFLECVQDMDHENMFWYRQDPGLGLRLIYFSYDVKMKEKGDIPEGYSVSREKKERFSLILESASTNQTSMYLCASTSGRLMNTGELFFGEGSRLTVL.

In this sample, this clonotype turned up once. CDR3 in DNA: TGTGCCAGCAGTTGGGACAGGGCCTCTGGCTACACCTTC. Translated, it gives CASSWDRASGYTF. The chain is built from TRBV12-3 or TRBV12-4 and TRBJ1-2; 9 positions agree with TRBD1. This CDR3 is built from 13 residues. The V segment lost 4 bases and the J segment 7 bases; nucleotides outside the gene matches: 4.

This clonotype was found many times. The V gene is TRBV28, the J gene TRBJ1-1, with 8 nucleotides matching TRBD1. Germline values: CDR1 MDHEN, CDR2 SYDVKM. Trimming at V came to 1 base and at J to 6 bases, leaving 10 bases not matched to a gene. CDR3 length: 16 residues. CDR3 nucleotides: TGTGCCAGCAGTTTATCGGACAGGGTTATAGGCGCTGAAGCTTTCTTT. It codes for CASSLSDRVIGAEAFF.

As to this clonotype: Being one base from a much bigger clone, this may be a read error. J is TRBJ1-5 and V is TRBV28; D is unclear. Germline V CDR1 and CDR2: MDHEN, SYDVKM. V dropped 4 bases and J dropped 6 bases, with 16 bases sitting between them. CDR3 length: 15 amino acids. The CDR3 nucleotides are TGTGCCAGCAGTTCCCTAGAGACATACAGTCAGCCCCAGCATTTT. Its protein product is CASSSLETYSQPQHF.

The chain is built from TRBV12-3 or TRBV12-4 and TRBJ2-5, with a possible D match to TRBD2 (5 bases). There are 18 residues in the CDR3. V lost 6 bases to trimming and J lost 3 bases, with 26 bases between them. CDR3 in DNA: TGTGCCAGCAGCTCTAGCCCCAGTCGATTAAAACCTAAAGAGACCCAGTACTTC. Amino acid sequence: CASSSSPSRLKPKETQYF.

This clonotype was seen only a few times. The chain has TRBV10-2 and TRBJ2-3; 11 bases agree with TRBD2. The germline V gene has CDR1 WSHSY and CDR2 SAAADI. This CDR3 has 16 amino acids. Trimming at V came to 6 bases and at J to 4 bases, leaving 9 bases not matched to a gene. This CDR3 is CASSPMTSGIADTQYF. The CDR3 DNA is TGCGCCAGCAGCCCAATGACTAGCGGGATAGCAGATACGCAGTATTTT.

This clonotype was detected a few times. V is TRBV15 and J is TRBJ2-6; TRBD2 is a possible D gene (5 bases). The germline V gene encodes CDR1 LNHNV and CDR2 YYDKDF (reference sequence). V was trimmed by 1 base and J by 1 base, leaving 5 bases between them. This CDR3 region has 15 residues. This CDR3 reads CATSRAGSGANVLTF. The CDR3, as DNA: TGTGCCACCAGCAGAGCGGGATCTGGGGCCAACGTCCTGACTTTC.

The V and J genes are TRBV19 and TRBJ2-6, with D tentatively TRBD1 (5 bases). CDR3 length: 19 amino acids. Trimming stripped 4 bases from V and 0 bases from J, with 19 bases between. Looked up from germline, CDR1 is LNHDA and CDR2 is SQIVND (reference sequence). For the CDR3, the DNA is TGTGCCAGTAGTAGCCCCAGACAGCCTGCCAGCTCTGGGGCCAACGTCCTGACTTTC. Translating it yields CASSSPRQPASSGANVLTF.

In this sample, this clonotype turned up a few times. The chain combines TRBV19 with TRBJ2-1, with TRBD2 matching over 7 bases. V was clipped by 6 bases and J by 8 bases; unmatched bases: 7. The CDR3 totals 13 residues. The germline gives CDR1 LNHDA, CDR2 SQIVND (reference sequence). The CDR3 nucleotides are TGTGCCAGTAGCCCGGGACTAATAGATGAGCAGTTCTTC. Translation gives CASSPGLIDEQFF. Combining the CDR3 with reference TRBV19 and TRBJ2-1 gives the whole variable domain DGGITQSPKYLFRKEGQNVTLSCEQNLNHDAMYWYRQDPGQGLRLIYYSQIVNDFQKGDIAEGYSVSREKKESFPLTVTSAQKNPTAFYLCASSPGLIDEQFFGPGTRLTVL.

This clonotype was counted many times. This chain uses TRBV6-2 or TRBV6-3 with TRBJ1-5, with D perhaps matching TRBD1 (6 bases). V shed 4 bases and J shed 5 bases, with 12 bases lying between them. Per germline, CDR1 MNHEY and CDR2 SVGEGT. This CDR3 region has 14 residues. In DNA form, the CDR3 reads TGTGCCAGCAGTTCTTACGGGGGCGATCAGCCCCAGCATTTT. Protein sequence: CASSSYGGDQPQHF.

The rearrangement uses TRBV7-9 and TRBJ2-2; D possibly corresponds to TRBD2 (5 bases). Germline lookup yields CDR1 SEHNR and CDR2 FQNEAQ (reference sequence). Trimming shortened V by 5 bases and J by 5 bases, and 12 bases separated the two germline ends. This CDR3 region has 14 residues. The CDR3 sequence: CASSAGLGTGELFF. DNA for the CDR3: TGTGCCAGCAGCGCCGGACTTGGAACCGGGGAGCTGTTTTTT.

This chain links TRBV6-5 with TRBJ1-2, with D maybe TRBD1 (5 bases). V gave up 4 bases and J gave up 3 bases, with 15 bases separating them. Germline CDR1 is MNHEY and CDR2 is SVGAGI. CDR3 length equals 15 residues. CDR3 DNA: TGTGCCAGCAGTTCGGTAGACCGGGGGGACTATGGCTACACCTTC. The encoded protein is CASSSVDRGDYGYTF.

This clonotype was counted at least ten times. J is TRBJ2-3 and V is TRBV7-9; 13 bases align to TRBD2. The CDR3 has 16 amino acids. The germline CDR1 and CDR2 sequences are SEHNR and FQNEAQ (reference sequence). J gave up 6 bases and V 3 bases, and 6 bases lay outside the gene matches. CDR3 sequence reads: CASSFRTSGSLDTQYF. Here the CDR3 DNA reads TGTGCCAGCAGCTTCCGGACTAGCGGGAGTTTGGATACGCAGTATTTT.

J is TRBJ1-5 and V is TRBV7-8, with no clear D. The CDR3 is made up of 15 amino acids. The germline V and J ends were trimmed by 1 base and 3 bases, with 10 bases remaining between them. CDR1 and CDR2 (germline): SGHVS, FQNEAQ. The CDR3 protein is CASSLGPGDNQPQHF. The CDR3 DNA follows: TGTGCCAGCAGCTTAGGACCGGGTGACAATCAGCCCCAGCATTTT.

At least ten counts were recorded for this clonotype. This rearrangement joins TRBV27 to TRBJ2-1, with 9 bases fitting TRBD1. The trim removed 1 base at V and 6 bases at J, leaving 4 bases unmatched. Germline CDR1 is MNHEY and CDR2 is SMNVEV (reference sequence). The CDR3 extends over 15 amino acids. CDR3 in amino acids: CASSLWGQGRNEQFF. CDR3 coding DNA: TGTGCCAGCAGTTTATGGGGACAGGGACGCAATGAGCAGTTCTTC.

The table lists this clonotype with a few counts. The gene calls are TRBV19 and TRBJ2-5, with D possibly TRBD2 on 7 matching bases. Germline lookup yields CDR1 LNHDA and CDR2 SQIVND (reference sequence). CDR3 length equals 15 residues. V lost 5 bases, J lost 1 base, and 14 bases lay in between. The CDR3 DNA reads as TGTGCCAGTAGTGGCCGGGGGGCTGTCCAAGAGACCCAGTACTTC. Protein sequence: CASSGRGAVQETQYF.

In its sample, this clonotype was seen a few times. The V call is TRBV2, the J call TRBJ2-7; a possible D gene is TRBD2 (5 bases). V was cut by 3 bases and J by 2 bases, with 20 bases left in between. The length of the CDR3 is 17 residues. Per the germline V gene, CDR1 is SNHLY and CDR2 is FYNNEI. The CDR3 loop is CASSEELLRVTPYEQYF. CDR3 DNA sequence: TGTGCCAGCAGTGAGGAACTACTGCGGGTCACCCCCTACGAGCAGTACTTC.

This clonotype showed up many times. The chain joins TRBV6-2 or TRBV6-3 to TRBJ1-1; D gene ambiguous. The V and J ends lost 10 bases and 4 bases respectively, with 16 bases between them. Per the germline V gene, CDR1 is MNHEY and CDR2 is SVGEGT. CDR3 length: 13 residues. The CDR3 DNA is TGTGCCACCAAGACTGAATGGGGCACTGAAGCTTTCTTT. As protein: CATKTEWGTEAFF.

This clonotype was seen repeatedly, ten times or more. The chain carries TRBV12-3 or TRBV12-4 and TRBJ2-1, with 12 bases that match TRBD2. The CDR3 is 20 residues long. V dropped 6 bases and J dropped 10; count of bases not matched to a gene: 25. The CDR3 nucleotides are TGTGCCAGCAGATCAGGGATCGGGACTAGCGGGCGGACTTGGGAGTACGAGCAGTTCTTC. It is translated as CASRSGIGTSGRTWEYEQFF.

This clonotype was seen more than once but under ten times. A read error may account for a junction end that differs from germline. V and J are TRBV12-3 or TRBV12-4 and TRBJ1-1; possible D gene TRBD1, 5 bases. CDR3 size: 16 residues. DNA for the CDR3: TGTGGCAGCAGTCTTGGGTGGGACGGACCGAACACTGAAGCTTTCTTT. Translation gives CGSSLGWDGPNTEAFF.

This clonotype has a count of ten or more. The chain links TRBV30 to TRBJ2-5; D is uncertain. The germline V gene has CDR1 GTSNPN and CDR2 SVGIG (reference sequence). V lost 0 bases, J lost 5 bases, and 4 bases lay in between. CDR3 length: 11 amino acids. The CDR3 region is CAWSVRETQYF. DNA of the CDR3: TGTGCCTGGAGTGTACGGGAGACCCAGTACTTC.

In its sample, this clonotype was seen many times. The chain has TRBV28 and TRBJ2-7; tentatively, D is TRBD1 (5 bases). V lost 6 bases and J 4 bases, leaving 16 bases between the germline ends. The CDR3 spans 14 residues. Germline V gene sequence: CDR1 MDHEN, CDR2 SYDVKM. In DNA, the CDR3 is TGTGCCAGCAGGGGCGCGACAGCCGGATACGAGCAGTACTTC. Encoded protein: CASRGATAGYEQYF.

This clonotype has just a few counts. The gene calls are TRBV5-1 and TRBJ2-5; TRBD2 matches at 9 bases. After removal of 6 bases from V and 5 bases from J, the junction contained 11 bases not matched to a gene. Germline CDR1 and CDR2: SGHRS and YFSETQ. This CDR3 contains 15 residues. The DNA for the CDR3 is TGCGCCAGCACAATTAGCGGGAGAGCCCGGGAGACCCAGTACTTC. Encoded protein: CASTISGRARETQYF.

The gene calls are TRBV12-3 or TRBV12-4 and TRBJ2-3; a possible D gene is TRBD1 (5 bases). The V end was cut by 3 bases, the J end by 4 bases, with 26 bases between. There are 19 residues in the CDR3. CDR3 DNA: TGTGCCAGCAGTTTCTTCACTGGGGCAGGGCTTGGTGGTGCAGATACGCAGTATTTT. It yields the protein CASSFFTGAGLGGADTQYF.